These 19 T cell receptor beta chains were all obtained from the same sample, sequenced in a study of T cells in Graves' hyperthyroidism and ophthalmopathy. It was RNA transcripts that yielded the amplified TCR beta CDR3 regions. The HTBI primer set drove a first-round RT-PCR of the TCR CDR3. TCRdb re-analysed the multiplex PCR reads in MiXCR, keeping a single row per CDR3 protein. Of about half a million distinct CDR3 sequences in the sample, 22% were seen once. Source material: blood. These TCRs come from a woman in her seventies with Graves' ophthalmopathy.

This clonotype appeared many times. The chain recombines TRBV12-3 or TRBV12-4 with TRBJ1-5, with TRBD1 matching 10 bases. The CDR3 length is 16 residues. Trimming removed 6 bases from V and 2 bases from J; junction bases left unmatched: 7. Written as DNA, the CDR3 is TGTGCCAGCAGCCCCGGACAGGGGGTGGGCAATCAGCCCCAGCATTTT. Translating gives CASSPGQGVGNQPQHF.

The chain carries TRBV19 and TRBJ1-1; D is unclear. This CDR3 has 16 residues. The germline V gene encodes CDR1 LNHDA and CDR2 SQIVND (reference sequence). V was shortened by 6 bases and J by 0 bases, with 17 bases between the two germline ends. The CDR3 sequence is CASRVTTRYLNTEAFF. CDR3 DNA sequence: TGTGCCAGTAGGGTGACAACCCGTTATTTGAACACTGAAGCTTTCTTT.

This clonotype turned up a few times. V gene TRBV2 combines with J gene TRBJ2-1; maybe TRBD2 (6 bases). The CDR3 contains 13 residues. From germline, CDR1 is SNHLY and CDR2 FYNNEI. Trimming removed 6 bases from V and 7 bases from J, with 13 bases in between. CDR3 DNA sequence: TGTGCCAGCAGCGAACTGACTAGTAATGAGCAGTTCTTC. This codes for CASSELTSNEQFF.

The rearrangement uses TRBV4-3 and TRBJ2-6; D is tentatively TRBD1 or TRBD2 (5 bases each). Germline values: CDR1 LGHNA, CDR2 YSLEER. The V gene lost 3 bases and the J gene lost 0 bases, with 15 bases spanning the gap. CDR3 length: 18 amino acids. CDR3 amino acids: CASSHFPGPNSGANVLTF. The CDR3 DNA reads TGCGCCAGCAGCCATTTCCCGGGACCAAACTCTGGGGCCAACGTCCTGACTTTC.

The rearrangement links TRBV30 to TRBJ1-1; a possible D gene is TRBD1 (5 bases). CDR3 length equals 12 residues. Trimming stripped 2 bases from V and 9 bases from J, with 13 bases between. The V gene's germline CDR1 is GTSNPN and CDR2 SVGIG (reference sequence). CDR3 protein: CAWSRDRRQAFF. The CDR3 DNA reads TGTGCCTGGAGTAGGGACCGAAGACAAGCTTTCTTT.

This clonotype was recorded at least ten times. The gene calls are TRBV7-8 and TRBJ2-1; D perhaps matches TRBD2 (6 bases). Trimming pared 5 bases from V and 7 bases from J, leaving 24 bases between. Looked up from germline, CDR1 is SGHVS and CDR2 is FQNEAQ. The CDR3 contains 17 residues. CDR3 in amino acids: CASSPTLTSLALNEQFF. DNA of the CDR3: TGTGCCAGCAGCCCTACTCTGACTAGTCTGGCGCTTAATGAGCAGTTCTTC. Using reference TRBV7-8 and TRBJ2-1 for the parts outside the CDR3, the full variable domain is GAGVSQSPRYKVAKRGQDVALRCDPISGHVSLFWYQQALGQGPEFLTYFQNEAQLDKSGLPSDRFFAERPEGSVSTLKIQRTQQEDSAVYLCASSPTLTSLALNEQFFGPGTRLTVL.

This clonotype was seen ten or more times. The chain links TRBV6-1 to TRBJ2-7; possibly TRBD1 or TRBD2 for D (5 bases each). CDR1 and CDR2 (germline): MNHNS, SASEGT. Trimming removed 7 bases at V and 0 bases at J, with 22 bases between. This CDR3 region has 17 residues. The CDR3 DNA sequence: TGTGCCAGCACCCCGAGGGTAGTGGGGCCCAGCTCCTACGAGCAGTACTTC. This codes for CASTPRVVGPSSYEQYF.

This clonotype has just one count. V and J are TRBV5-1 and TRBJ2-5; 14 nucleotides align to TRBD2. This CDR3 is 15 amino acids long. Germline loops: CDR1 SGHRS, CDR2 YFSETQ. The V gene end was trimmed by 5 bases and the J gene end by 2 bases; junction bases not matched to a gene: 2. CDR3 protein: CASSWTSGGQETQYF. CDR3 in DNA: TGCGCCAGCAGTTGGACTAGCGGGGGGCAAGAGACCCAGTACTTC.

The chain combines TRBV7-3 with TRBJ2-1; D may be TRBD2 (6 bases). The CDR3 has 15 amino acids. CDR1 SGHTA and CDR2 FQGTGA come from the germline V gene. V was pared by 1 base and J by 7 bases, with 14 bases between. CDR3 DNA sequence: TGTGCCAGCAGCTTAATGGGACGGGGGTTAAATGAGCAGTTCTTC. Residues: CASSLMGRGLNEQFF.

This clonotype has ten or more counts. The chain has TRBV12-3 or TRBV12-4 and TRBJ2-3; D ambiguous. Trimming stripped 7 bases from V and 2 bases from J, with 13 bases between. The CDR3 loop spans 14 amino acids. CDR3 protein: CASTPGGFTDTQYF. The CDR3 DNA reads as TGTGCCAGCACCCCTGGCGGTTTCACAGATACGCAGTATTTT.

This clonotype came up a few times. The chain has TRBV20-1 and TRBJ2-5; the D is unclear. V gave up 0 bases and J gave up 4 bases, with 9 bases separating them. The germline CDR1 and CDR2 sequences are DFQATT and SNEGSKA (reference sequence). The CDR3 is made up of 13 amino acids. CDR3 DNA sequence: TGCAGTGCTAGAGATCACAGCCCAGAGACCCAGTACTTC. Translation gives CSARDHSPETQYF.

The chain has TRBV4-3 and TRBJ2-1, with 12 bases lining up with TRBD2. Germline loops: CDR1 LGHNA, CDR2 YSLEER. The J segment lost 6 bases and the V segment lost 0 bases, leaving 6 bases of the junction unmatched. The CDR3 length is 17 residues. The CDR3 nucleotides read TGCGCCAGCAGCCAAGATCGACTAGCGGGAGTGGTCAATGAGCAGTTCTTC. Translation gives CASSQDRLAGVVNEQFF.

CDR3 loop: CASSLDRESLHF. Written as DNA, the CDR3 is TGTGCCAGCAGCTTAGACAGGGAATCCCTCCACTTT. This rearrangement joins TRBV13 to TRBJ1-6, with TRBD1 as a possible D gene (6 bases). This CDR3 is 12 amino acids long. The V end lost 1 base, the J end lost 14 bases, and 9 bases lay between the germline ends. Germline V lookup: CDR1 PRHDT, CDR2 FYEKMQ (reference sequence).

This rearrangement joins TRBV29-1 to TRBJ2-7; 10 bases align to TRBD1. Germline V lookup: CDR1 SQVTM, CDR2 ANQGSEA. V lost 4 bases to trimming and J lost 5 bases; unmatched junction nucleotides: 5. The CDR3 spans 13 residues. CDR3 region: CSVAGQGVNEQYF. The CDR3 bases are TGCAGCGTTGCTGGACAGGGGGTAAACGAGCAGTACTTC.

This clonotype was seen ten or more times. J is TRBJ2-7 and V is TRBV12-3 or TRBV12-4, with 13 bases identical to TRBD2. The CDR3 length is 16 residues. Trimming at V came to 4 bases and at J to 3 bases, leaving 6 bases not matched to a gene. The CDR3 DNA reads TGTGCCAGCAGTTGGGGGACTAGCGGGAATATCTACGAGCAGTACTTC. Amino acids: CASSWGTSGNIYEQYF.

This clonotype was detected a few times. The V call is TRBV19, the J call TRBJ2-1, with a tentative D call TRBD2 (5 bases). The V and J ends lost 5 bases and 8 bases respectively, with 13 bases between them. This CDR3 spans 13 amino acids. The germline gives CDR1 LNHDA, CDR2 SQIVND (reference sequence). The DNA of the CDR3 is TGTGCCAGTAGTCCCCCCGGAGGAGATGAGCAGTTCTTC. It is translated as CASSPPGGDEQFF.

The chain has TRBV5-1 and TRBJ2-3, with D possibly matching TRBD2 (6 bases). This CDR3 is 16 amino acids long. V lost 0 bases, J lost 5 bases, and 16 bases lay in between. The germline CDR1 and CDR2 sequences are SGHRS and YFSETQ. The CDR3 DNA is TGCGCCAGCAGCTTGGGTTCCGGGAGAGGTGGAGATACGCAGTATTTT. Protein sequence: CASSLGSGRGGDTQYF.

The sample holds a few counts of this clonotype. The chain couples TRBV30 to TRBJ1-2; D unresolved. Germline values: CDR1 GTSNPN, CDR2 SVGIG (reference sequence). The CDR3 extends over 13 amino acids. V lost 1 base and J 8 bases, leaving 14 bases between the germline ends. CDR3 DNA: TGTGCCTGGAGTGCCCCATCTGGGAGAGGCTACACCTTC. As protein: CAWSAPSGRGYTF.

The chain uses TRBV6-9 and TRBJ2-6; D might be TRBD1 (6 bases). The CDR3 contains 18 residues. Trimming removed 4 bases at V and 0 bases at J, with 16 bases between. Germline loops: CDR1 MNHGY, CDR2 SVAAGI. The CDR3 loop is CASSSDRSFYSGANVLTF. The CDR3 DNA is TGTGCCAGCAGTTCCGACAGGTCCTTCTACTCTGGGGCCAACGTCCTGACTTTC.